This T cell receptor (beta chain) comes out of a study of cytomegalovirus exposure and HLA in healthy donors. The PCR ran on 60 Vbeta and 13 Jbeta primers. Libraries were prepared by immunoSEQ multiplex PCR; TCRdb keeps only in-frame clonotypes and omits some of them. In total, the table holds under 250,000 clones. CDR3 length: 17 amino acids. Germline loops: CDR1 SGHRS, CDR2 YFSETQ. The trim removed 0 bases at V and 2 bases at J, leaving 4 bases unmatched. Regarding this clone: Its specificity is not known.

Study conclusions and caveats: There were 150 to 200 TCR beta chains listed as cytomegalovirus-associated. According to a later analysis, donors in an Asian-associated ancestry cluster reportedly had fewer N-insertions than the approximately 620-donor mean. A later examination showed that TCR association rates differed by HLA locus, with DRB1 most and HLA-C fewest. The productive fraction for most TCR beta V segments was about 90% or about 30% in an earlier analysis.

This chain connects TRBV5-1 to TRBJ2-6, with 8 bases fitting TRBD2. The sequence was collected from a girl aged 2-9 years in good health and CMV-seropositive. The sequencing input was PBMCs. CDR3 sequence (DNA): TGCGCCAGCAGCTTGGAAGGGACTAGTGCTGGGGCCAACGTCCTGACTTTC. It translates to CASSLEGTSAGANVLTF.